This TCR beta chain is drawn from a study of blood T cell repertoires in COVID-19. The table came from immunoSEQ multiplex PCR; TCRdb's copy has only in-frame clones and leaves some out. The sample consists of fewer than 200,000 clones, less than 90% of them appearing once. Cohort 3 donors were reported recovered after two negative PCRs, clearance, or symptom resolution. The CDR3 length is 19 residues. Germline CDR1 and CDR2: SGHNT and YYREEE (reference sequence). Trimming cost V 4 bases and J 1 base; bases outside gene matches: 13. V is TRBV5-4 and J is TRBJ2-1, with TRBD2 identical over 11 bases. This clonotype was sampled from a woman in her forties or fifties who had recovered from COVID-19. The sequencing sample was made of PBMCs or T cells enriched from blood (not recorded which). CDR3: CASSIRGLAGGGSYNEQFF. CDR3 DNA: TGTGCCAGCAGCATCCGCGGGCTAGCGGGGGGAGGGTCCTACAATGAGCAGTTCTTC.